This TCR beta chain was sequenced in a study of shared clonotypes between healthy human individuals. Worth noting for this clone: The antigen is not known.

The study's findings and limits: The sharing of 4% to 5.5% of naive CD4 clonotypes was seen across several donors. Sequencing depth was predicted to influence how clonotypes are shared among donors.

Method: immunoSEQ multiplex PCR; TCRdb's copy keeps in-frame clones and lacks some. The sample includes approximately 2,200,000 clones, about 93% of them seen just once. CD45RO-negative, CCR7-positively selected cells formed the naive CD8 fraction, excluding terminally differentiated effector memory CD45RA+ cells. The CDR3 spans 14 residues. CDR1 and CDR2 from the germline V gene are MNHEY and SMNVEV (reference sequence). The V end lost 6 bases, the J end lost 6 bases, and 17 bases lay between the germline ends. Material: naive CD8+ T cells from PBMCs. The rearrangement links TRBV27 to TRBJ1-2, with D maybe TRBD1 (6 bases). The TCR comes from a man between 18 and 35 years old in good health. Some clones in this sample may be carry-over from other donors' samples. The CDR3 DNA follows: TGTGCCAGCAGCATCTTTCAGGGGAGCGATGGCTACACCTTC. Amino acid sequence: CASSIFQGSDGYTF.